This T cell receptor (beta chain) was sequenced during a study of cytomegalovirus exposure and HLA in healthy donors. On this clone itself: Its antigen is unknown.

This CDR3 contains 17 residues. Germline lookup yields CDR1 KGHSH and CDR2 LQKENI. V dropped 3 bases and J dropped 2; count of bases not matched to a gene: 10. The PCR ran on 60 Vbeta and 13 Jbeta primers. Measured with immunoSEQ multiplex PCR; TCRdb has only the in-frame clones, and not every one. The listing records roughly 34,000 clones. Study-wide results and caveats: Most of the TCR beta V segments (in an earlier analysis) were productive either about 90% or about 30% of the time. A list of 150 to 200 TCR beta chains associated with cytomegalovirus was given.

The rearrangement links TRBV18 to TRBJ2-1, with 7 bases identical to TRBD2. This TCR was sampled from a woman aged 40-49 years in good health and CMV-seropositive. Material for sequencing was PBMCs. The chain's CDR3 is CASSPWGGRVAYNEQFF. CDR3 DNA: TGTGCCAGCTCACCGTGGGGGGGACGTGTAGCCTACAATGAGCAGTTCTTC.